This T cell receptor beta chain was found in a study of blood T cell repertoires in COVID-19. Study overall: PBMCs, B-cell-depleted T cells, or T cells were the source of the cDNA or gDNA that made up the material.

This CDR3 region has 13 residues. Per germline, CDR1 MDHEN and CDR2 SYDVKM. V lost 4 bases and J 7 bases, leaving 13 bases between the germline ends. Patients in Seattle were enrolled during active infection, then followed longitudinally. Libraries were prepared by immunoSEQ multiplex PCR; TCRdb keeps only in-frame clonotypes and omits some of them. Seen here are some 270,000 clones, around 81% observed once, and the top ten hold approximately 14%. V and J are TRBV28 and TRBJ1-2; D is perhaps TRBD1 (5 bases). This TCR derives from a person aged 65 to 85 with COVID-19, enrolled during active disease. Sequencing input: peripheral blood. CDR3 in amino acids: CASSSRSGVGYTF. Here the CDR3 DNA reads TGTGCCAGCAGTTCTAGATCGGGGGTTGGCTACACCTTC.